A selection of T cell receptor beta chains follows, all from one sample in a study of OX40 agonist ivuxolimab in advanced cancers. Profiled with immunoSEQ multiplex PCR; TCRdb holds only in-frame clones, not every one. Found here are 12,000 to 15,000 clones, about 90% of them singletons; the top ten hold 23%. Source: CD4+ or CD8+ T cells sorted from blood, taken in a trial of the OX40 agonist ivuxolimab. These receptor sequences come from an adult with an advanced solid tumor such as melanoma, head and neck, liver or kidney cancer. CDR3s include the opening cysteine and the closing phenylalanine or tryptophan. The order of the fields is V gene, clone size, D gene, J gene, CDR3 DNA, CDR3 protein. The D gene is left open where the match is weak. For some rows the clone size is stated as once, few or many, or as a class when expanded; others skip it.

TRBV4-1	-	-	TRBJ1-1	TGCGCCAGCAGCCAAGATGCGGTAGAAGCTTTCTTT	CASSQDAVEAFF
TRBV14	-	-	TRBJ2-7	TGTGCCAGCAGCCAACAGTCCACAGGCGTCGAGCAGTACTTC	CASSQQSTGVEQYF
TRBV7-3	-	-	TRBJ2-2	TGTGCCAGCAGCTCATCTAGCGCCCCCGTGGGCACCGGGGAGCTGTTTTTT	CASSSSSAPVGTGELFF
TRBV9	-	TRBD2	TRBJ2-4	TGTGCCAGCAGCGTAGGGACTAGCGGGATAGAGGGCATTCAGTACTTC	CASSVGTSGIEGIQYF
TRBV7-9	-	-	TRBJ2-2	TGTGCCAGCAGCCTCGGCGGACAGCTAACCGGGGAGCTGTTTTTT	CASSLGGQLTGELFF
TRBV5-1	-	-	TRBJ2-2	TGCGCCAGCAGCTTATACGGGGAGCTGTTTTTT	CASSLYGELFF
TRBV9	few	TRBD2	TRBJ2-1	TGTGCCAGCAGCGTTGGCGGGAGAGGTTATGAGCAGTTCTTC	CASSVGGRGYEQFF
TRBV5-5	-	-	TRBJ2-2	TGTGCCAGCAGCCCGGGACATACCGGGGAGCTGTTTTTT	CASSPGHTGELFF
TRBV6-1	-	TRBD1	TRBJ1-2	TGTGCCAGCAGCCCGGGACAGGGGGTCTATGGCTACACCTTC	CASSPGQGVYGYTF
TRBV12-5	-	-	TRBJ2-7	TGTGCTAGTGGCGGGGACGAGCAGTACTTC	CASGGDEQYF
TRBV4-1	-	-	TRBJ1-2	TGCGCCAGCAGCCAAGTATGGACGGGGTTAGTAGGCTACACCTTC	CASSQVWTGLVGYTF
TRBV29-1	-	TRBD1	TRBJ1-2	TGCAGCGTTGGGACAGGGGGCGCTTATGGCTACACCTTC	CSVGTGGAYGYTF
TRBV20-1	few	-	TRBJ1-1	TGCAGTGTATGGGACACTGAAGCTTTCTTT	CSVWDTEAFF
TRBV9	-	-	TRBJ2-2	TGTGCCAGCAGCTCCTGGTTGGGGGAATCTGGGGAGCTGTTTTTT	CASSSWLGESGELFF
TRBV29-1	-	TRBD1	TRBJ1-2	TGCAGCGTTGAAGCTCTTACAGGGGACTATGGCTACACCTTC	CSVEALTGDYGYTF
TRBV7-9	-	-	TRBJ2-2	TGTGCCAGCAGCTTAGCGGGGAGAACCGCGAACACCGGGGAGCTGTTTTTT	CASSLAGRTANTGELFF
TRBV29-1	-	-	TRBJ1-1	TGCAGCGTTGAAGGGAACACTGAAGCTTTCTTT	CSVEGNTEAFF
TRBV7-2	-	-	TRBJ2-7	TGTGCCAGCAGCTTAATTCCGGAAGCGAGCTCCTACGAGCAGTACTTC	CASSLIPEASSYEQYF
TRBV27	-	TRBD2	TRBJ2-7	TGTGCCAGCAGTCCACTAGCGGAGCCTTACGAGCAGTACTTC	CASSPLAEPYEQYF
TRBV2	-	-	TRBJ2-5	TGTGCCAGCGTCCGGGACACCATCCAAGAGACCCAGTACTTC	CASVRDTIQETQYF
TRBV9	-	-	TRBJ2-2	TGTGCCAGCAGCGTAGGGTCGCGGGGAGCCGGGGAGCTGTTTTTT	CASSVGSRGAGELFF
TRBV6-5	-	-	TRBJ1-2	TGTGCCAGCAGTTACCTCGGGGACTATGGCTACACCTTC	CASSYLGDYGYTF
TRBV6-5	-	TRBD2	TRBJ2-2	TGTGCCAGCTGGTCCCGCGGGAGGTGGGGGGAGCTGTTTTTT	CASWSRGRWGELFF
TRBV27	-	TRBD2	TRBJ2-5	TGTGCCAGCGGCCGCCGGCTAGCGGGAGTAACGACCGGGACCCAGTACTTC	CASGRRLAGVTTGTQYF
TRBV27	once	TRBD1	TRBJ2-5	TGTGCCAGCAGTATCCTACAGGGGGAGAAGACCCAGTACTTC	CASSILQGEKTQYF
TRBV7-6	-	-	TRBJ1-2	TGTGCCAGCAGCTTAAACGCCGCCGAAGAGTCTGGCTACACCTTC	CASSLNAAEESGYTF
TRBV5-1	-	TRBD2	TRBJ2-1	TGCGCCAGCAGCCCCGGTGGGCGGGAGCTCCCCTACAATGAGCAGTTCTTC	CASSPGGRELPYNEQFF
TRBV5-4	-	-	TRBJ2-7	TGTGCCAGCAGCTTGCGCCTATACACGGAAGAGCAGTACTTC	CASSLRLYTEEQYF
TRBV6-1	-	-	TRBJ2-1	TGTGCCAGCAGACAGGGAATGTGGAATGAGCAGTTCTTC	CASRQGMWNEQFF
TRBV5-5	-	TRBD1	TRBJ2-1	TGTGCCAGCAGCCCTCCCCCGGGACAGGGGTACAATGAGCAGTTCTTC	CASSPPPGQGYNEQFF
TRBV5-5	-	TRBD1	TRBJ2-2	TGTGCCAGCAGCCCAAGGACAGGGGTCGACGGGGAGCTGTTTTTT	CASSPRTGVDGELFF
TRBV19	-	TRBD2	TRBJ2-7	TGTGCCAGTAGCCCCAGAGCTAGCGGGAGCTACGAGCAGTACTTC	CASSPRASGSYEQYF
TRBV11-2	-	-	TRBJ2-3	TGTGCCAGCAGCTTAGTGTTCGGGGGCGTTGCAGATACGCAGTATTTT	CASSLVFGGVADTQYF
TRBV6-5	-	-	TRBJ2-1	TGTGCCAGCAGTTTAAGCAATGAGCAGTTCTTC	CASSLSNEQFF
TRBV19	-	-	TRBJ1-1	TGTGCCAGTAGATCGGACTGGGAGAACACTGAAGCTTTCTTT	CASRSDWENTEAFF
TRBV27	once	TRBD1	TRBJ2-7	TGTGCCAGCACAGACAGGGGCCCGAACGAGCAGTACTTC	CASTDRGPNEQYF
TRBV5-1	once	TRBD2	TRBJ2-1	TGCGCCAGCAGTGATACTAGCGGGAGGGCGGATGAGCAGTTCTTC	CASSDTSGRADEQFF
TRBV15	-	-	TRBJ1-1	TGTGCCACCAGCGGAAATGACGGGGGCTGGACTGAAGCTTTCTTT	CATSGNDGGWTEAFF
TRBV7-9	-	TRBD2	TRBJ2-1	TGTGCCAGCAGCATAACTAGCGGGAACTACAATGAGCAGTTCTTC	CASSITSGNYNEQFF
TRBV28	-	-	TRBJ1-5	TGTGCCAGCAGTACGCGGACTAGCAATCAGCCCCAGCATTTT	CASSTRTSNQPQHF
TRBV7-3	-	TRBD2	TRBJ2-3	TGTGCCAGCAGCTGGACTAGCGGAGAGACAGATACGCAGTATTTT	CASSWTSGETDTQYF
TRBV14	-	-	TRBJ2-1	TGTGCCAGCAGCCAACTAAGCTCCTACAATGAGCAGTTCTTC	CASSQLSSYNEQFF
TRBV5-1	-	TRBD2	TRBJ2-3	TGCGCCAGCAGCTTGACCTCTAGCGGGAGGGCCGTAGATACGCAGTATTTT	CASSLTSSGRAVDTQYF
TRBV7-9	-	-	TRBJ1-5	TGTGCCAGCAGCTTAGAGGACCAGCATCAGCATTTT	CASSLEDQHQHF
TRBV7-9	-	-	TRBJ2-5	TGTGCCAGCAGCTTAGAGCGCGTCCAAGAGACCCAGTACTTC	CASSLERVQETQYF